Listed here are 3 T cell receptor beta chains from one sample, sequenced in a study of T cells in Graves' hyperthyroidism and ophthalmopathy. The TCR beta CDR3 regions underwent amplification using RNA transcripts as the source. In the first-round RT-PCR of the TCR CDR3, the HTBI primer set was used. TCRdb independently ran MiXCR on the multiplex PCR reads; one entry per CDR3 protein. The data contain about half a million distinct CDR3 sequences, roughly a sixth of them singletons. Source material: blood. These receptors all stem from a woman under 40 with Graves' ophthalmopathy.

This clonotype was seen ten or more times. The chain links TRBV6-1 to TRBJ1-5; D gene ambiguous. V lost 6 bases, J lost 0 bases, and 6 bases lay in between. Per the germline V gene, CDR1 is MNHNS and CDR2 is SASEGT. The CDR3 sequence is 13 residues long. For the CDR3, the DNA is TGTGCCAGCAGGGCAGATAGCAATCAGCCCCAGCATTTT. Amino acids: CASRADSNQPQHF.

In the case of this clonotype: An end of the junction differs from the germline gene, which may be a read error. The CDR3 coding sequence is TGTGCCAGCAGTCGCCTTTCCGGGACAGGAAATGAAGAACTGTTTTTT. It encodes CASSRLSGTGNEELFF. The V and J genes are TRBV27 and TRBJ1-4, with 8 positions matching TRBD1. Germline V gene lookup returns CDR1 MNHEY and CDR2 SMNVEV (reference sequence). The CDR3 length is 16 residues.

In this sample, this clonotype turned up many times. The rearrangement joins TRBV20-1 to TRBJ2-7; TRBD1 aligns across 9 bases. Germline V gives CDR1 DFQATT, CDR2 SNEGSKA (reference sequence). J lost 2 bases, V lost 1 base, and 6 bases had no gene match. CDR3 length: 15 residues. The CDR3 reads CSARVPGTGPYEQYF. The CDR3 DNA reads as TGCAGTGCTAGAGTTCCCGGGACAGGGCCCTACGAGCAGTACTTC.